This T cell receptor beta chain was identified in a study of shared clonotypes between healthy human individuals. Across the whole study: Each donor had three CD4 naive, three CD4 memory, two CD8 naive and one CD8 memory plate.

V was clipped by 8 bases and J by 8 bases, with 22 bases between them. CDR3 length: 15 amino acids. Germline CDR1 reads MNHNS; CDR2 reads SASEGT. Overall study results and limits: Specimens sampled were limited to blood, with tissue repertoires likely differing.

TCRdb keeps only in-frame clones here, not all; method: immunoSEQ multiplex PCR. The sample lists around 2,000,000 clones; just over 90% were seen once. Naive CD8 isolation took CD45RO-negative cells positively selected for CCR7 and excluded terminally differentiated effector memory CD45RA+ cells. Comments on this clone: Its target is unknown.

The sequenced sample was naive CD8+ T cells from PBMCs. The chain carries TRBV6-1 and TRBJ2-1; the D gene is possibly TRBD2 (6 bases). This clonotype was obtained from a man younger than 35 in good health. Some clones in this sample may be carry-over from other donors' samples. CDR3 coding DNA: TGTGCCAGCCTTCCTTTGGGCCTCCCGGGGGATGAGCAGTTCTTC. Translating gives CASLPLGLPGDEQFF.